The clone carrying this T cell receptor beta chain has more than one count but fewer than ten. TCRdb passed the 5' RACE reads through MiXCR, listing each CDR3 protein once. The sample carries approximately 100,000 distinct CDR3 sequences, roughly 8% recorded once. The data originate from a study of CD8 T cells in ankylosing spondylitis. In germline, CDR1 is SGHTA, CDR2 FQGNSA. The CDR3 has 14 residues. V lost 7 bases, J lost 7 bases, and 8 bases stayed unmatched. Sequencing used blood, either unsorted or a sorted T cell fraction (not recorded which). The sequence was collected from a male donor with ankylosing spondylitis or in good health (not recorded which). This chain uses TRBV7-2 with TRBJ2-7, with 12 bases fitting TRBD1. The CDR3 DNA reads as TGTGCCAGCACTTCTCGGGACAGGGGGCAAGAGCAGTACTTC. Its translation is CASTSRDRGQEQYF.